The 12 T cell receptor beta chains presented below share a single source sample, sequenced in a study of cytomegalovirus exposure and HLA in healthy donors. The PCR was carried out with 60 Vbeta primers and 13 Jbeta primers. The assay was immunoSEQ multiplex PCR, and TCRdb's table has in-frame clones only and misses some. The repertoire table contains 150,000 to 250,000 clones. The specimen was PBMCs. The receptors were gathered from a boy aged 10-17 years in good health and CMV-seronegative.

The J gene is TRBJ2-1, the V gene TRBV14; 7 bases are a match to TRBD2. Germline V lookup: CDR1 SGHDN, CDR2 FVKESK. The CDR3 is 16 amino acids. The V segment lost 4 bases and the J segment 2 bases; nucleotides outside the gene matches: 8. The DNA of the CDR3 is TGTGCCAGCAGCCGGAATAGCGGGTCCGCCTACAATGAGCAGTTCTTC. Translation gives CASSRNSGSAYNEQFF.

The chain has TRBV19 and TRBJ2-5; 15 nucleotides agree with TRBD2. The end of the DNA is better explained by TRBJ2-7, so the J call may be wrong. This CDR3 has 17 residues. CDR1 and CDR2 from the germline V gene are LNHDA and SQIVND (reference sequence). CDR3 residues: CASSTTGTSGGYYEQYF. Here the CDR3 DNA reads TGTGCCAGTAGTACCACTGGGACTAGCGGGGGGTACTACGAGCAGTACTTC.

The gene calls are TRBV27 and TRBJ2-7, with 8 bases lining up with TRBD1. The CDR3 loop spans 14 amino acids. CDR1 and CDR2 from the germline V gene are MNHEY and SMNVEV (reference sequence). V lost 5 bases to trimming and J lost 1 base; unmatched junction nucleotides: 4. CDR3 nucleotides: TGTGCCAGCAGTACAGGGGGTCCATCCTACGAGCAGTACTTC. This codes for CASSTGGPSYEQYF.

The chain's CDR3 is CASSLPGLPGELFF. Here the CDR3 DNA reads TGCGCCAGCAGCCTTCCGGGACTCCCCGGGGAGCTGTTTTTT. This sequence joins TRBV5-1 and TRBJ2-2; possible D gene TRBD2, 6 bases. V lost 4 bases and J 6 bases, leaving 13 bases between the germline ends. Germline V gene lookup returns CDR1 SGHRS and CDR2 YFSETQ. CDR3 length: 14 residues.

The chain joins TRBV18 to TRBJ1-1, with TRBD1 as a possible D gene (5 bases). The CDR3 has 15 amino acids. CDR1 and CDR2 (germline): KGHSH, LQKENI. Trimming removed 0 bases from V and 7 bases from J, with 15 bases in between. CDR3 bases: TGTGCCAGCTCACCACCTGCGACAGTTCGGGTTGAAGCTTTCTTT. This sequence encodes CASSPPATVRVEAFF. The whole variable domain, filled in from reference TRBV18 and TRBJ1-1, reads NAGVMQNPRHLVRRRGQEARLRCSPMKGHSHVYWYRQLPEEGLKFMVYLQKENIIDESGMPKERFSAEFPKEGPSILRIQQVVRGDSAAYFCASSPPATVRVEAFFGQGTRLTVV.

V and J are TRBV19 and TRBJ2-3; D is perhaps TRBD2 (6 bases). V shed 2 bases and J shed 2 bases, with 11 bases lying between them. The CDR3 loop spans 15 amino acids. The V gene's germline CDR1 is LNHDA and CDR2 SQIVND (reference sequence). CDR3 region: CASSITGETTDTQYF. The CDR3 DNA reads TGTGCCAGTAGTATAACGGGGGAGACCACAGATACGCAGTATTTT.

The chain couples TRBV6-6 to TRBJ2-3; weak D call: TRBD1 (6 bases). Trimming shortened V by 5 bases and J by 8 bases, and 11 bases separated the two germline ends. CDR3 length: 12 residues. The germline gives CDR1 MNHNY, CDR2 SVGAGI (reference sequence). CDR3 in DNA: TGTGCCAGCAGTGAGGGACACCCTACGCAGTATTTT. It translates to CASSEGHPTQYF.

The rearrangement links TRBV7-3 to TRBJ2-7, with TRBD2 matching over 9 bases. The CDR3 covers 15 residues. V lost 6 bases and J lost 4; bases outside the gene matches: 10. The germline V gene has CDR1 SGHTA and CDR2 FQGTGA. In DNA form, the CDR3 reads TGTGCCAGCAGTCCCGGGACTAGCAGAAAATACGAGCAGTACTTC. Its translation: CASSPGTSRKYEQYF.

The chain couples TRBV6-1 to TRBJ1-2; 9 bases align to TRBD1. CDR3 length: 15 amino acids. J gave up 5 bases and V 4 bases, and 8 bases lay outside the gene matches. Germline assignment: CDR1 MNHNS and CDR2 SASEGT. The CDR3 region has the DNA TGTGCCAGCAGTGGAACCGGGACAGGGCTTTATGGCTACACCTTC. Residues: CASSGTGTGLYGYTF.

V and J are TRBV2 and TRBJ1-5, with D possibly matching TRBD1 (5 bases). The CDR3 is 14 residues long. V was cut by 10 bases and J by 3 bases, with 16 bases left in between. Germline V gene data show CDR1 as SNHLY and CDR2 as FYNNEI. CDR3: CATRRDGNNQPQHF. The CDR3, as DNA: TGTGCCACGAGGAGGGACGGAAACAATCAGCCCCAGCATTTT.

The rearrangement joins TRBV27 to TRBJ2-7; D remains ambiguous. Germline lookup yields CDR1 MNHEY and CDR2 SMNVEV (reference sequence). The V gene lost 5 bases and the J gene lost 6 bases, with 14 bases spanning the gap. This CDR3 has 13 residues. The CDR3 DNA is TGTGCCAGCAGTCCCGGTACGTACGGCGAGCAGTACTTC. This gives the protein CASSPGTYGEQYF.

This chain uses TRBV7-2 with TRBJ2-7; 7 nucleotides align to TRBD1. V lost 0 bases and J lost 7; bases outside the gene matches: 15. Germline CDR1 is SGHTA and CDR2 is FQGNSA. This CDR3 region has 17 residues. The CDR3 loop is CASSLAIRQGSYREQYF. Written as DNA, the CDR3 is TGTGCCAGCAGCTTAGCAATTCGACAGGGTTCCTACCGGGAGCAGTACTTC. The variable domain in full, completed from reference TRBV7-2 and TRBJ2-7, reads GAGVSQSPSNKVTEKGKDVELRCDPISGHTALYWYRQSLGQGLEFLIYFQGNSAPDKSGLPSDRFSAERTGGSVSTLTIQRTQQEDSAVYLCASSLAIRQGSYREQYFGPGTRLTVT.